These 2 T cell receptor beta chains were all obtained from the same sample, sequenced in a study of PD-L1 blockade in urothelial cancer. Produced via immunoSEQ multiplex PCR; TCRdb's table is partial and in-frame only. The repertoire has tens of thousands of clones, around 89% of them found once; the top ten carry approximately 2.5%. Sample time point: peripheral blood 6 weeks after treatment start. The source was PBMCs, collected around atezolizumab (anti-PD-L1) treatment. The receptors stem from a man aged 55 to 70 with urothelial cancer.

The chain combines TRBV7-9 with TRBJ2-3, with TRBD2 matching over 7 bases. The V segment lost 1 base and the J segment 6 bases; nucleotides outside the gene matches: 4. The length of the CDR3 is 14 residues. Per the germline V gene, CDR1 is SEHNR and CDR2 is FQNEAQ (reference sequence). The CDR3 DNA reads as TGTGCCAGCAGCTTAGGGAGCGGGGCCGATACGCAGTATTTT. This encodes CASSLGSGADTQYF.

V usage is TRBV4-3 and J usage is TRBJ1-4; D is unclear. Germline V gene data show CDR1 as LGHNA and CDR2 as YSLEER. The CDR3 length is 17 residues. Trimming pared 5 bases from V and 3 bases from J, leaving 19 bases between. CDR3 sequence: CASSVNQVSRANEKLFF. The CDR3, as DNA: TGCGCCAGCAGCGTAAACCAGGTCTCGAGGGCTAATGAAAAACTGTTTTTT.